Listed here is a single T cell receptor (beta chain). V lost 0 bases to trimming and J lost 4 bases, with 11 bases between them. Germline loops: CDR1 SGHNT, CDR2 YYREEE (reference sequence). This CDR3 contains 14 residues. The sample belongs to a study of cytomegalovirus exposure and HLA in healthy donors. The primer mix had 60 Vbeta and 13 Jbeta primers. Sequenced by immunoSEQ multiplex PCR; TCRdb stores in-frame clones only, minus some. The repertoire consists of 130,000 to 150,000 clones, with around 75% occurring once and the leading ten covering 3% to 4%. This sequence joins TRBV5-4 and TRBJ2-7; D uncertain. The sample taken for sequencing was PBMCs. This sequence originates from a female donor in good health and CMV-seronegative. CDR3: CASSLEQSLYEQYF. As DNA, the CDR3 is TGTGCCAGCAGCTTGGAACAGTCCTTGTACGAGCAGTACTTC.